Shown below are 30 T cell receptor beta chains from a single sample sequenced in a study of T cell repertoires in cytomegalovirus infection. Each CDR3 protein gets one entry after TCRdb re-called the reads with MiXCR. The top ten hold 2.5% to 3% of the sample, which has approximately 700,000 distinct CDR3 sequences, 35% to 45% seen once. The sample taken for sequencing was PBMCs. All receptors come from a human donor in good health (CMV status not recorded). Some clones in this sample may be carry-over from other donors' samples.

The J gene is TRBJ2-1, the V gene TRBV11-2, with no clear D. Trimming took 7 bases from V and 10 from J, leaving 17 bases between them. Germline CDR1 reads SGHAT; CDR2 reads FQNNGV. This CDR3 is built from 13 residues. For the CDR3, the DNA is TGTGCCAGCAACACCAAGCGTACGAGGGAGCAGTTCTTC. Translating gives CASNTKRTREQFF.

The chain is built from TRBV7-6 and TRBJ1-4; no reliable D call. V was trimmed by 5 bases and J by 2 bases, leaving 15 bases between them. This CDR3 has 16 residues. The germline CDR1 and CDR2 sequences are SGHVS and FNYEAQ. In DNA form, the CDR3 reads TGTGCCAGCAGCCCAGAGGACCGGTGGACTAATGAAAAACTGTTTTTT. Protein: CASSPEDRWTNEKLFF.

This chain connects TRBV29-1 to TRBJ2-2; the match to TRBD1 covers 7 bases. With 4 bases clipped from V and 6 bases from J, the junction kept 8 bases outside the gene matches. Germline CDR1 reads SQVTM; CDR2 reads ANQGSEA. The CDR3 contains 14 residues. The CDR3: CSVVTGSMAGELFF. The CDR3 DNA is TGCAGCGTTGTGACAGGGAGTATGGCCGGGGAGCTGTTTTTT.

The chain links TRBV20-1 to TRBJ2-7, with 10 bases fitting TRBD2. J lost 7 bases, V lost 6 bases, and 12 bases had no gene match. CDR3 length: 14 amino acids. Germline V gene sequence: CDR1 DFQATT, CDR2 SNEGSKA (reference sequence). CDR3 DNA sequence: TGCAGTGCCACTTCCGGGACTAGCGTTTGGGAGCAGTACTTC. Translating gives CSATSGTSVWEQYF.

The gene calls are TRBV7-9 and TRBJ2-6, with a tentative D call TRBD2 (6 bases). The CDR3 is 20 residues long. Looked up from germline, CDR1 is SEHNR and CDR2 is FQNEAQ (reference sequence). V lost 4 bases to trimming and J lost 0 bases, with 22 bases between them. The CDR3 spells CASSSQSSEGRTSGANVLTF. CDR3 coding DNA: TGTGCCAGCAGCTCCCAAAGCTCGGAGGGACGTACCTCTGGGGCCAACGTCCTGACTTTC.

The J gene is TRBJ1-5, the V gene TRBV29-1; D gene ambiguous. Germline V gene lookup returns CDR1 SQVTM and CDR2 ANQGSEA. V was pared by 7 bases and J by 1 base, with 8 bases between. The CDR3 spans 12 residues. DNA for the CDR3: TGCAGCGCCCGGAACAGCAATCAGCCCCAGCATTTT. As protein: CSARNSNQPQHF.

The rearrangement joins TRBV6-5 to TRBJ1-5; 10 bases match TRBD1. The CDR3 is made up of 15 amino acids. Germline V lookup: CDR1 MNHEY, CDR2 SVGAGI. V was pared by 6 bases and J by 4 bases, with 6 bases of the junction left unmatched. CDR3 sequence reads: CASRSGTGENQPQHF. The CDR3 nucleotides read TGTGCCAGCAGATCCGGGACAGGGGAGAATCAGCCCCAGCATTTT.

This clonotype has just one count. With a much larger clone just one base away, this may be a read error. The rearrangement uses TRBV7-2 and TRBJ2-1; TRBD2 is a possible D gene (5 bases). The CDR3 contains 12 residues. Germline V lookup: CDR1 SGHTA, CDR2 FQGNSA. The CDR3 bases are TGTTCCAGCAGCGGTTACGGCAATGAGCAGTTCTTC. The encoded protein is CSSSGYGNEQFF.

The chain employs TRBV7-9 and TRBJ1-4; 7 bases agree with TRBD1. Germline V gives CDR1 SEHNR, CDR2 FQNEAQ (reference sequence). Trimming at V came to 6 bases and at J to 4 bases, leaving 11 bases not matched to a gene. The CDR3 is 16 residues long. The CDR3 coding sequence is TGTGCCAGCAGTTCTACAGGGGACCTTTTTAATGAAAAACTGTTTTTT. Its translation is CASSSTGDLFNEKLFF. Complete variable domain (other parts from reference TRBV7-9 and TRBJ1-4): DTGVSQNPRHKITKRGQNVTFRCDPISEHNRLYWYRQTLGQGPEFLTYFQNEAQLEKSRLLSDRFSAERPKGSFSTLEIQRTEQGDSAMYLCASSSTGDLFNEKLFFGSGTQLSVL.

The chain employs TRBV29-1 and TRBJ1-4; 10 nucleotides align to TRBD1. The CDR3 is made up of 14 amino acids. Germline loops: CDR1 SQVTM, CDR2 ANQGSEA. V shed 3 bases and J 5 bases; nucleotides not matched to a gene: 3. Here the CDR3 reads CSVDPGQGNEKLFF. Here the CDR3 DNA reads TGCAGCGTTGATCCGGGACAGGGGAATGAAAAACTGTTTTTT. The complete variable domain, with remaining parts taken from reference TRBV29-1 and TRBJ1-4, reads SAVISQKPSRDICQRGTSLTIQCQVDSQVTMMFWYRQQPGQSLTLIATANQGSEATYESGFVIDKFPISRPNLTFSTLTVSNMSPEDSSIYLCSVDPGQGNEKLFFGSGTQLSVL.

This clonotype has more than one count but fewer than ten. The rearrangement joins TRBV7-4 to TRBJ2-1, with TRBD1 matching over 8 bases. Per germline, CDR1 SGHVT and CDR2 SQSDAQ. The CDR3 is 14 amino acids. V lost 8 bases, J lost 7 bases, and 10 bases stayed unmatched. The DNA of the CDR3 is TGTGCCAGCGGGACCGGGACAGGTAGGAATGAGCAGTTCTTC. Protein sequence: CASGTGTGRNEQFF.

The V gene is TRBV18, the J gene TRBJ1-2; D remains unclear. The germline V gene encodes CDR1 KGHSH and CDR2 LQKENI. The CDR3 is 13 residues long. V lost 3 bases, J lost 2 bases, and 7 bases lay in between. Here the CDR3 reads CASSPNGNYGYTF. CDR3 sequence (DNA): TGTGCCAGCTCACCGAACGGGAACTATGGCTACACCTTC.

Note on this clonotype: Because the CDR3 is missing its conserved closing phenylalanine or tryptophan, this is likely a read error. The rearrangement links TRBV7-2 to TRBJ2-4; 7 bases match TRBD2. After removal of 2 bases from V and 6 bases from J, the junction contained 4 bases not matched to a gene. This CDR3 has 14 residues. CDR1 and CDR2 (germline): SGHTA, FQGNSA. CDR3 in amino acids: CASSLNGRRNIQYL. The CDR3 bases are TGTGCCAGCAGCTTAAACGGGAGGCGAAACATTCAGTACTTA.

The V call is TRBV20-1, the J call TRBJ2-1; TRBD2 might be the D (6 bases). Germline CDR1 reads DFQATT; CDR2 reads SNEGSKA (reference sequence). The CDR3 is made up of 15 amino acids. V was cut by 3 bases and J by 1 base, with 13 bases left in between. CDR3 DNA sequence: TGCAGTGCTAGTCGGGGACTCCTTTCCTACAATGAGCAGTTCTTC. It specifies CSASRGLLSYNEQFF.

This rearrangement joins TRBV29-1 to TRBJ2-1; D uncertain. Germline V gene lookup returns CDR1 SQVTM and CDR2 ANQGSEA. The CDR3 is 15 residues long. V gave up 1 base and J gave up 8 bases, with 18 bases separating them. Here the CDR3 DNA reads TGCAGCGTTGAAGCGGCCGCGCTCTCGCCTTATGAGCAGTTCTTC. It specifies CSVEAAALSPYEQFF.

Concerning this clonotype: A read error may account for a junction end that differs from germline. The V gene is TRBV7-2, the J gene TRBJ2-1; 11 nucleotides agree with TRBD2. Germline V gene sequence: CDR1 SGHTA, CDR2 FQGNSA. The CDR3 is 17 residues long. The CDR3 protein is CSSSLAGGGSSYNEQFF. The CDR3 nucleotides read TGTTCCAGCAGCTTAGCGGGAGGGGGAAGCTCCTACAATGAGCAGTTCTTC.

This clonotype was recorded a few times. V is TRBV27 and J is TRBJ1-2; 7 bases are a match to TRBD1. CDR1 and CDR2 (germline): MNHEY, SMNVEV (reference sequence). The CDR3 length is 18 residues. The ends lost 6 bases at V and 4 bases at J; junction bases unmatched: 20. The CDR3 nucleotides read TGTGCCAGCAGCTACAACCCCCCAAGGCAGGGGGGGAGCTATGGCTACACCTTC. The encoded protein is CASSYNPPRQGGSYGYTF.

This clonotype occurred many times. The chain has TRBV7-2 and TRBJ2-7; unclear D gene. This CDR3 region has 15 residues. CDR1 is SGHTA and CDR2 is FQGNSA in the germline V gene. V was cut by 5 bases and J by 2 bases, with 16 bases left in between. DNA for the CDR3: TGTGCCAGCAGCGCCCGAACGAGTGGCACCTACGAGCAGTACTTC. Amino acid sequence: CASSARTSGTYEQYF.

This clonotype was observed a few times. The chain is built from TRBV7-2 and TRBJ1-5, with D maybe TRBD1 (5 bases). This CDR3 has 15 residues. Germline V gene lookup returns CDR1 SGHTA and CDR2 FQGNSA. V lost 1 base to trimming and J lost 3 bases, with 10 bases between them. CDR3 DNA sequence: TGTGCCAGCAGCTTAGGGGGCTCAATCAATCAGCCCCAGCATTTT. Its translation: CASSLGGSINQPQHF.

With respect to this clonotype: Since the CDR3 does not end with the conserved phenylalanine or tryptophan, this likely comes from a read error. This chain uses TRBV6-5 with TRBJ1-1; D unresolved. CDR3 length: 11 residues. Between the trimmed V and J ends, which lost 7 bases and 1 base, there was a span of 4 bases. Germline V CDR1 and CDR2: MNHEY, SVGAGI. The CDR3 sequence is CASTQNTEAFI. The CDR3 DNA reads as TGTGCCAGCACCCAGAACACTGAAGCTTTCATT.

V and J are TRBV7-3 and TRBJ2-7; 11 bases map to TRBD2. Germline CDR1 and CDR2: SGHTA and FQGTGA. The CDR3 has 16 residues. After removal of 1 base from V and 2 bases from J, the junction contained 4 bases not matched to a gene. For the CDR3, the DNA is TGTGCCAGCAGCTTAAGTAGCGGGGGGGCCACCTACGAGCAGTACTTC. It encodes CASSLSSGGATYEQYF.

The chain joins TRBV5-1 to TRBJ1-2, with TRBD1 identical over 7 bases. Germline V CDR1 and CDR2: SGHRS, YFSETQ. The CDR3 runs to 13 residues. Germline trimming cut 5 bases from V and 4 bases from J; bases unmatched to any gene: 5. CDR3 sequence reads: CASSWTGLYGYTF. CDR3 coding DNA: TGCGCCAGCAGTTGGACAGGCCTCTATGGCTACACCTTC.

The gene calls are TRBV7-6 and TRBJ1-1; 8 positions agree with TRBD1. The junction had 15 bases not matched to a gene; V was cut back by 8 bases and J by 7 bases. Looked up from germline, CDR1 is SGHVS and CDR2 is FNYEAQ. This CDR3 has 15 residues. The CDR3 DNA sequence: TGTGCCAGCTCAGCTTACCAGGGGGCGCGGGTTGAAGCTTTCTTT. As protein: CASSAYQGARVEAFF.

The chain employs TRBV19 and TRBJ1-5; perhaps TRBD1 as D (6 bases). The CDR3 runs to 15 residues. Germline V gene data show CDR1 as LNHDA and CDR2 as SQIVND (reference sequence). Trimming stripped 3 bases from V and 3 bases from J, with 12 bases between. The CDR3 region is CASSIAGAHNQPQHF. In nucleotides, the CDR3 is TGTGCCAGTAGTATTGCGGGGGCACACAATCAGCCCCAGCATTTT.

This clonotype showed up many times. The gene calls are TRBV7-2 and TRBJ1-1; 8 bases line up with TRBD1. Looked up from germline, CDR1 is SGHTA and CDR2 is FQGNSA. This CDR3 contains 15 residues. Trimming removed 4 bases from V and 1 base from J; junction bases left unmatched: 5. The CDR3 nucleotides are TGTGCCAGCAGCTCCTGGACAGGGAAGAACACTGAAGCTTTCTTT. Protein: CASSSWTGKNTEAFF. The whole variable domain, remainder taken from reference TRBV7-2 and TRBJ1-1, is GAGVSQSPSNKVTEKGKDVELRCDPISGHTALYWYRQSLGQGLEFLIYFQGNSAPDKSGLPSDRFSAERTGGSVSTLTIQRTQQEDSAVYLCASSSWTGKNTEAFFGQGTRLTVV.

V gene TRBV6-5 combines with J gene TRBJ2-2, with D possibly matching TRBD2 (6 bases). Germline V gives CDR1 MNHEY, CDR2 SVGAGI. The CDR3 totals 17 residues. V lost 6 bases and J lost 0, with 17 bases in between. The DNA for the CDR3 is TGTGCCAGCAGCCACGCTGGTCGCGGGACGAACACCGGGGAGCTGTTTTTT. Protein product: CASSHAGRGTNTGELFF.

The V and J genes are TRBV7-8 and TRBJ2-7, with TRBD2 identical over 10 bases. V lost 5 bases to trimming and J lost 4 bases; unmatched junction nucleotides: 5. This CDR3 region has 14 residues. Germline V gene sequence: CDR1 SGHVS, CDR2 FQNEAQ. CDR3 residues: CASSQTSGHYEQYF. The DNA of the CDR3 is TGTGCCAGCAGCCAGACTAGCGGGCATTACGAGCAGTACTTC.

This clonotype occurred many times. The chain links TRBV7-2 to TRBJ1-2; D not certain. Germline CDR1 reads SGHTA; CDR2 reads FQGNSA. The CDR3 sequence is 12 residues long. With 6 bases removed from V and 7 bases from J, the gap between germline ends came to 12 bases. The CDR3 sequence is CASRTSSAGYTF. Here the CDR3 DNA reads TGTGCCAGCAGAACCTCCTCGGCTGGCTACACCTTC. The full variable domain, with the rest looked up from reference TRBV7-2 and TRBJ1-2, is GAGVSQSPSNKVTEKGKDVELRCDPISGHTALYWYRQSLGQGLEFLIYFQGNSAPDKSGLPSDRFSAERTGGSVSTLTIQRTQQEDSAVYLCASRTSSAGYTFGSGTRLTVV.

This clonotype has more than one count but fewer than ten. The chain employs TRBV12-3 or TRBV12-4 and TRBJ2-1, with a possible D match to TRBD1 (5 bases). The CDR3 is 14 residues long. V was pared by 6 bases and J by 5 bases, with 14 bases between. As DNA, the CDR3 is TGTGCCAGCAGCCTATGGGGCGGACACAATGAGCAGTTCTTC. Translating it yields CASSLWGGHNEQFF.

This clonotype was found a few times. The chain recombines TRBV7-6 with TRBJ2-7; D may correspond to TRBD1 or TRBD2 (5 bases each). The germline V and J ends were trimmed by 1 base and 1 base, with 11 bases remaining between them. This CDR3 region has 15 residues. CDR1 and CDR2 (germline): SGHVS, FNYEAQ. CDR3 DNA sequence: TGTGCCAGCAGCTTAGTAGAGGGGCAGTCCTACGAGCAGTACTTC. It is translated as CASSLVEGQSYEQYF.